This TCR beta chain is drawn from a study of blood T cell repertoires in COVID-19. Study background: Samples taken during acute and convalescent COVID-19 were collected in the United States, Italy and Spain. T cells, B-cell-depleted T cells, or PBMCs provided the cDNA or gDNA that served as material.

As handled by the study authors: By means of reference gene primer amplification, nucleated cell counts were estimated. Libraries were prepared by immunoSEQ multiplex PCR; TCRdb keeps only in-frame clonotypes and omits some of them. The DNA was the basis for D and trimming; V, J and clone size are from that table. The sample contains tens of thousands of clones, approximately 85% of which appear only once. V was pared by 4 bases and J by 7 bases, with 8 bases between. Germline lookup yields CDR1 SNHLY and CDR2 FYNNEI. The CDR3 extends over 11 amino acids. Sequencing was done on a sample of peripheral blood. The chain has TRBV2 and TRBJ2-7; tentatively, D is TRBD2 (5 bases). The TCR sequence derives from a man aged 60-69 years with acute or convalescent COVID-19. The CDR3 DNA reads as TGTGCCAGCAGTGTTACGGGGGAGCAGTACTTC. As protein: CASSVTGEQYF.